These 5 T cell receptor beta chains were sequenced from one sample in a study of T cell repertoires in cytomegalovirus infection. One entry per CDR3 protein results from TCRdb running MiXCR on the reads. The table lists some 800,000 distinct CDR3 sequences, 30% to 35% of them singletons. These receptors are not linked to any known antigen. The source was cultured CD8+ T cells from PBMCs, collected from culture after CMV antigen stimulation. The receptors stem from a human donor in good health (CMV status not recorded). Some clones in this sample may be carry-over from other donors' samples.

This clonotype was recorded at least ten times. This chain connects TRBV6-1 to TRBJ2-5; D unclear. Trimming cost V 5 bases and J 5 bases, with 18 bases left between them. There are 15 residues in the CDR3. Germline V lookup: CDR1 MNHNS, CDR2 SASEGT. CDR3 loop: CASSSPGVIGETQYF. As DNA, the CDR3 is TGTGCCAGCAGTTCTCCTGGCGTAATTGGGGAGACCCAGTACTTC.

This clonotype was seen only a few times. The CDR3 is CASSSFRQEKLFF. CDR3 DNA: TGTGCCAGCAGTTCATTCCGACAGGAAAAACTGTTTTTT. V gene TRBV27 combines with J gene TRBJ1-4, with D possibly TRBD1 on 5 matching bases. This CDR3 has 13 residues. Germline CDR1 and CDR2: MNHEY and SMNVEV (reference sequence). V lost 4 bases and J 8 bases, leaving 11 bases between the germline ends.

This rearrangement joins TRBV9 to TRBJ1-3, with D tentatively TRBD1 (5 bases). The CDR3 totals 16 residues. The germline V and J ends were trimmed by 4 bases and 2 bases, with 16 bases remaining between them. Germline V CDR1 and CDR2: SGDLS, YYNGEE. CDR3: CASSPGRGRAGNTIYF. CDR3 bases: TGTGCCAGCAGCCCAGGACGGGGCAGGGCTGGAAACACCATATATTTT.

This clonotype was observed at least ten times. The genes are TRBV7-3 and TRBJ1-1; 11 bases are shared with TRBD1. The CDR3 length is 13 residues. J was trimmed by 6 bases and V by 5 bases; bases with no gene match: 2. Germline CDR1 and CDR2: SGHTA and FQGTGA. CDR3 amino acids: CASSPGQGAEAFF. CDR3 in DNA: TGTGCCAGCAGCCCGGGACAGGGGGCTGAAGCTTTCTTT.

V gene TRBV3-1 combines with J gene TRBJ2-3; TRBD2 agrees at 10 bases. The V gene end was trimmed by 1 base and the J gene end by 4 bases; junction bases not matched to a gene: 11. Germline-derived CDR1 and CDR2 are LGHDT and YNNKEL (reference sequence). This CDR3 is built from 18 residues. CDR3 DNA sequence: TGTGCCAGCAGCCAAGTAATAAGCGGGGGGGCAACGGCAGATACGCAGTATTTT. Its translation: CASSQVISGGATADTQYF.